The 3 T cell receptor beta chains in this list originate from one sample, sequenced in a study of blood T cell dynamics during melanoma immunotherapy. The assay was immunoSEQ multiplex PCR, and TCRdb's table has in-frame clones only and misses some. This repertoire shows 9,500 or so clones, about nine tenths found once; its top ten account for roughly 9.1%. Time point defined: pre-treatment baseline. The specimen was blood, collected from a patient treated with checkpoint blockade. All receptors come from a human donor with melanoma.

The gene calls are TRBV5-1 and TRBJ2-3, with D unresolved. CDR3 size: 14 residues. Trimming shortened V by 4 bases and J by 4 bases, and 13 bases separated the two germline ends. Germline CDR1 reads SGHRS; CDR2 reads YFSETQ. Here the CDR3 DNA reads TGCGCCAGCAGCGATACTCTCACCTCAGATACGCAGTATTTT. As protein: CASSDTLTSDTQYF.

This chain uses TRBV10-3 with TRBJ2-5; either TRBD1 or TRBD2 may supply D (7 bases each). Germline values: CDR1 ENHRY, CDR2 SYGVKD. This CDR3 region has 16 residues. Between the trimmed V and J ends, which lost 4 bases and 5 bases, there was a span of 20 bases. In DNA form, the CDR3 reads TGTGCCATCAGTGCTGGCAAGGGGGCGCGGGGGGAGACCCAGTACTTC. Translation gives CAISAGKGARGETQYF.

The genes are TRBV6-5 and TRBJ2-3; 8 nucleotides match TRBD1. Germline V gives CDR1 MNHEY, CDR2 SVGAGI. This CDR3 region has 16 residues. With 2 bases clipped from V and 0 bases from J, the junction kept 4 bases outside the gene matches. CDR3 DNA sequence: TGTGCCAGCAGTTACCGACAGGGGCCAAGCACAGATACGCAGTATTTT. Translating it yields CASSYRQGPSTDTQYF.